This TCR beta chain was observed in a study of blood T cell repertoires in COVID-19. About the study: The United States, Italy and Spain were the sources of the acute and convalescent COVID-19 samples. From T cells, B-cell-depleted T cells, or PBMCs came the material, which was cDNA or gDNA.

Trimming at V came to 5 bases and at J to 8 bases, leaving 9 bases not matched to a gene. This CDR3 has 14 amino acids. The germline V gene encodes CDR1 MNHEY and CDR2 SMNVEV (reference sequence). The authors' processing: Scientists estimated how many nucleated cells there were by amplifying reference gene primers. Libraries were prepared by immunoSEQ multiplex PCR; TCRdb keeps only in-frame clonotypes and omits some of them. The V and J calls and clone size are taken from that table; D and trimming were inferred from the DNA. The profile shows some 87,000 clones, about nine tenths of them singletons.

The sequence derives from a woman in her 70s with acute or convalescent COVID-19. The genes are TRBV27 and TRBJ2-1, with 7 bases lining up with TRBD2. Sequenced material: peripheral blood. The DNA of the CDR3 is TGTGCCAGCAGTCACCGGGACTACGGGGATGAGCAGTTCTTC. Amino acid sequence: CASSHRDYGDEQFF.